Listed below are T cell receptor beta chains from one sample, sequenced in a study of T cells in Graves' hyperthyroidism and ophthalmopathy. TCRdb re-derived calls from the multiplex PCR reads in MiXCR, one entry per CDR3 protein. The sample records a few hundred thousand distinct CDR3 sequences, approximately 18% being singletons. Sequenced sample: blood. The receptors derive from a man aged 50-59 years with Graves' ophthalmopathy. The conserved cysteine and the conserved F or W are not part of the CDR3 here. Each record gives: clone size, V gene, J gene, CDR3 protein. Rows give clone size only sometimes, using once, few, many, or a class for an expanded clone.

size: -
V: TRBV28
J: TRBJ2-5
CDR3: ASSFHREGQETQY

size: many
V: TRBV6-1
J: TRBJ2-7
CDR3: ASRTGTGGYEQY

size: few
V: TRBV5-1
J: TRBJ2-7
CDR3: ASSWAATGTDPYEQY

size: many
V: TRBV2
J: TRBJ2-3
CDR3: ASSEKKITTDTQY

size: -
V: TRBV7-3
J: TRBJ2-2
CDR3: ASSLGDSTGELF

size: many
V: TRBV5-1
J: TRBJ2-7
CDR3: ASSLERGTYEQY

size: many
V: TRBV7-3
J: TRBJ2-1
CDR3: ASSLRSGQGAYNEQF

size: many
V: TRBV7-6
J: TRBJ2-1
CDR3: ASSLTSGRGNEQF

size: many
V: TRBV28
J: TRBJ1-5
CDR3: ASQVRPGGGQPQH

size: many
V: TRBV20-1
J: TRBJ1-2
CDR3: SARDESRASGYT

size: few
V: TRBV19
J: TRBJ2-2
CDR3: TSNDGRGGRNTGELF

size: many
V: TRBV3-1
J: TRBJ2-1
CDR3: ASSQMDQQF

size: many
V: TRBV28
J: TRBJ2-5
CDR3: ASSLGGAGGPQY

size: few
V: TRBV13
J: TRBJ2-7
CDR3: ASTPHSGRLPEQY

size: -
V: TRBV7-3
J: TRBJ2-2
CDR3: ASSLRGPNTGELF

size: few
V: TRBV20-1
J: TRBJ2-7
CDR3: SALTSGTYEQY

size: -
V: TRBV7-3
J: TRBJ2-1
CDR3: ASSYGVGSNEQF

size: -
V: TRBV28
J: TRBJ2-5
CDR3: ASSLLRGQGTQETQY

size: -
V: TRBV6-5
J: TRBJ1-2
CDR3: ASSSPAGTDYGYT

size: -
V: TRBV6-1
J: TRBJ2-5
CDR3: ASSEYRTQETQY

size: -
V: TRBV5-1
J: TRBJ2-1
CDR3: ASSLLDPTYNEQF

size: -
V: TRBV2
J: TRBJ2-7
CDR3: ASSVETSGRANIYEQY

size: many
V: TRBV20-1
J: TRBJ2-7
CDR3: SAIAPDTYEQY

size: -
V: TRBV7-9
J: TRBJ1-5
CDR3: ASSPSPRGENQPQH

size: few
V: TRBV30
J: TRBJ2-5
CDR3: AWSGEGRETQY

size: many
V: TRBV6-1
J: TRBJ1-5
CDR3: ASSPDRARQPQH

size: few
V: TRBV11-2
J: TRBJ2-1
CDR3: ASSLESGRAYNEQF

size: -
V: TRBV2
J: TRBJ1-1
CDR3: ASSFHRGTSEAF

size: -
V: TRBV29-1
J: TRBJ1-2
CDR3: SACPGDDYGYT

size: many
V: TRBV27
J: TRBJ1-5
CDR3: ASSLNYNQPQH

size: few
V: TRBV20-1
J: TRBJ2-7
CDR3: SAPELAGSYEQY

size: many
V: TRBV11-2
J: TRBJ2-1
CDR3: ASSQALAVYNEQF

size: -
V: TRBV20-1
J: TRBJ2-2
CDR3: SATTGGTTGELF

size: few
V: TRBV28
J: TRBJ2-7
CDR3: ASSGTSGALY

size: many
V: TRBV5-6
J: TRBJ2-3
CDR3: ASSPLGGAGEGNTQY

size: many
V: TRBV5-6
J: TRBJ2-3
CDR3: ASSLGLVSTDTQY

size: many
V: TRBV28
J: TRBJ2-7
CDR3: ASSPSGEIYEQY

size: -
V: TRBV27
J: TRBJ1-6
CDR3: ASSLAPGQGAPARSPLH

size: few
V: TRBV6-1
J: TRBJ2-7
CDR3: ASAEIARTYEQY

size: few
V: TRBV29-1
J: TRBJ2-1
CDR3: SVGGLAGWGEQF

size: few
V: TRBV3-1
J: TRBJ2-1
CDR3: ASSPGGLAAYNEQF

size: few
V: TRBV5-1
J: TRBJ2-1
CDR3: ASSLSRALNNEQF

size: many
V: TRBV30
J: TRBJ1-1
CDR3: AWSVSRARAF

size: many
V: TRBV6-2/TRBV6-3
J: TRBJ1-2
CDR3: ASRTGGDYGYT

size: -
V: TRBV20-1
J: TRBJ2-1
CDR3: SAEPGLAGRDEQF

size: -
V: TRBV12-3/TRBV12-4
J: TRBJ2-2
CDR3: ASSLAYTGELF

size: -
V: TRBV14
J: TRBJ2-5
CDR3: ASSPYRGRYETQY

size: many
V: TRBV5-1
J: TRBJ2-7
CDR3: ASSGRGGSYEQY

size: many
V: TRBV7-9
J: TRBJ2-5
CDR3: ASSGTGGEWETQY

size: few
V: TRBV20-1
J: TRBJ2-1
CDR3: SARGRGESSRSFNEQF

size: -
V: TRBV16
J: TRBJ1-1
CDR3: ASSLPGGAGTEAF

size: -
V: TRBV5-1
J: TRBJ1-4
CDR3: ASSPHLAGTSEKLF

size: -
V: TRBV3-1
J: TRBJ1-2
CDR3: ASSRSRGHYGYT

size: -
V: TRBV7-3
J: TRBJ2-1
CDR3: ASSPTRGLAGVEQF

size: many
V: TRBV30
J: TRBJ1-5
CDR3: AWGTTGTRPNQPQH

size: many
V: TRBV20-1
J: TRBJ2-7
CDR3: SARHARTPAFYEQY

size: -
V: TRBV20-1
J: TRBJ1-2
CDR3: SAGTQGGSGYT

size: -
V: TRBV5-1
J: TRBJ2-1
CDR3: ASSLTSGSAYEQF